Listed below are T cell receptor beta chains from one sample, sequenced in a study of T cell responses to AZD1222 COVID-19 vaccine. Assay: immunoSEQ multiplex PCR; the TCRdb copy retains only in-frame clones and omits some. The table lists some 190,000 clones, 80% to 95% of them singletons. Sequencing was performed on peripheral blood, taken 28 days after the second AZD1222 dose. The source of these receptors is an adult who received the AZD1222 COVID-19 vaccine. Each CDR3 is given with its conserved first and last residue. The D gene is left open where the match is weak. Clone sizes are given selectively: once, few, many, or a class where the clone is expanded.

V	size	D	J	CDR3	DNA
TRBV7-3	-	-	TRBJ2-3	CASSLGPNTDTQYF	TGTGCCAGCAGCTTAGGGCCCAACACAGATACGCAGTATTTT
TRBV20-1	-	-	TRBJ1-1	CRASEGLNTEAFF	TGCCGGGCAAGTGAGGGCCTGAACACTGAAGCTTTCTTT
TRBV7-8	-	-	TRBJ1-1	CASSSRGGNTEAFF	TGTGCCAGCAGCTCCAGGGGAGGGAACACTGAAGCTTTCTTT
TRBV7-2	-	-	TRBJ2-5	CASSVSQETQYF	TGTGCCAGCAGCGTCAGCCAAGAGACCCAGTACTTC
TRBV4-1	-	TRBD1	TRBJ1-1	CASSPIWTGDNTEAFF	TGCGCCAGCAGCCCTATCTGGACAGGGGATAACACTGAAGCTTTCTTT
TRBV19	-	TRBD1	TRBJ2-5	CASSSSTGTLLETQYF	TGTGCCAGTAGTTCATCGACAGGGACCCTCCTGGAGACCCAGTACTTC
TRBV27	once	-	TRBJ1-3	CASRPRVSGNTIYF	TGTGCCAGTCGACCACGGGTTTCTGGAAACACCATATATTTT
TRBV27	-	-	TRBJ2-2	CASGRQGVGELFF	TGTGCCAGCGGGCGCCAGGGAGTCGGGGAGCTGTTTTTT
TRBV19	-	-	TRBJ1-1	CASSMPTPTYTEAFF	TGTGCCAGTAGTATGCCTACACCTACGTACACTGAAGCTTTCTTT
TRBV4-3	-	TRBD1	TRBJ2-1	CASSQDQGAWNEQFF	TGCGCCAGCAGCCAAGACCAGGGGGCGTGGAATGAGCAGTTCTTC
TRBV19	few	-	TRBJ2-7	CASSKGSSYEQYF	TGTGCCAGTAGTAAGGGGAGCTCCTACGAGCAGTACTTC
TRBV12-3/TRBV12-4	-	-	TRBJ2-1	CASSFSYNEQFF	TGTGCCAGCAGTTTCAGCTACAATGAGCAGTTCTTC
TRBV9	-	-	TRBJ1-3	CASSPAAGPGNTIYF	TGTGCCAGCAGCCCCGCGGCCGGGCCAGGAAACACCATATATTTT
TRBV4-1	-	-	TRBJ2-7	CASRPGSSTPGEQYF	TGCGCCAGCAGACCGGGTTCCAGTACCCCGGGCGAGCAGTACTTC
TRBV28	-	-	TRBJ1-4	CASSGDTRNEKLFF	TGTGCCAGCAGCGGGGACACGCGGAATGAAAAACTGTTTTTT
TRBV9	few	-	TRBJ1-1	CASSSVSTEAFF	TGTGCCAGCAGCTCAGTCAGCACTGAAGCTTTCTTT
TRBV6-5	-	TRBD1	TRBJ1-3	CASSRTGTVGNTIYF	TGTGCCAGCAGCAGAACCGGGACAGTCGGAAACACCATATATTTT
TRBV19	-	TRBD1	TRBJ1-4	CASSYRDRTILATNEKLFF	TGTGCCAGTAGTTACCGGGACAGGACGATACTTGCAACTAATGAAAAACTGTTTTTT
TRBV7-2	-	TRBD1	TRBJ1-2	CASSLEPGGGYTF	TGTGCCAGCAGCTTAGAACCAGGGGGTGGCTACACCTTC
TRBV5-5	-	-	TRBJ1-4	CASSLGTNEKLFF	TGTGCCAGCAGCTTGGGGACTAATGAAAAACTGTTTTTT
TRBV9	-	-	TRBJ1-4	CASSVRQGPEKLFF	TGTGCCAGCAGCGTACGGCAGGGTCCTGAAAAACTGTTTTTT
TRBV6-2/TRBV6-3	-	-	TRBJ2-7	CASSVTTGEQYF	TGTGCCAGCAGTGTCACTACGGGGGAGCAGTACTTC
TRBV18	-	-	TRBJ1-2	CASSPRGAPPLGYTF	TGTGCCAGCTCACCCCGTGGGGCACCCCCCCTTGGCTACACCTTC
TRBV6-2/TRBV6-3	-	-	TRBJ1-4	CASSYVVKNEKLFF	TGTGCCAGCAGTTACGTGGTAAAGAATGAAAAACTGTTTTTT
TRBV29-1	-	-	TRBJ1-3	CSGSGSGNTIYF	TGCAGCGGATCTGGGTCCGGAAACACCATATATTTT
TRBV18	-	TRBD2	TRBJ2-3	CASSTTSGATDTQYF	TGTGCCAGCTCAACAACTAGCGGGGCCACAGATACGCAGTATTTT
TRBV20-1	-	TRBD1	TRBJ1-5	CSASLGQGDQPQHF	TGCAGTGCTAGTTTGGGACAGGGGGATCAGCCCCAGCATTTT
TRBV6-4	-	TRBD2	TRBJ2-5	CASSDFRRLAGRETQYF	TGTGCCAGCAGTGACTTCCGACGACTAGCGGGACGAGAGACCCAGTACTTC
TRBV9	-	TRBD1	TRBJ1-6	CASDRDRHPDGPLHF	TGTGCCAGCGACCGGGACAGGCATCCAGATGGACCCCTCCACTTT
TRBV5-5	-	-	TRBJ1-2	CASSLFREGYTF	TGTGCCAGCAGCTTGTTCCGAGAGGGCTACACCTTC